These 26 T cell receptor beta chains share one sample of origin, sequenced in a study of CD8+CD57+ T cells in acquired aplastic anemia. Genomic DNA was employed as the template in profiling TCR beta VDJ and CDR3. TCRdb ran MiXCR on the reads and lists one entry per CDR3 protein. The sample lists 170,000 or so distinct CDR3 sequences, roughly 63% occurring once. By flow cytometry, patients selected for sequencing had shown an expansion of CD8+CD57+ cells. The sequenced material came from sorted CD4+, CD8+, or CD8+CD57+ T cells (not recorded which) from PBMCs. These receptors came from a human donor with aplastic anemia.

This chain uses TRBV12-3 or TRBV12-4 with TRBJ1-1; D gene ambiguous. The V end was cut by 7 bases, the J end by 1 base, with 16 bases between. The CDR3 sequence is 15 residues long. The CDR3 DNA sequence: TGTGCCAGCACTCTTAACCGGGGAGGGAACACTGAAGCTTTCTTT. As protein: CASTLNRGGNTEAFF.

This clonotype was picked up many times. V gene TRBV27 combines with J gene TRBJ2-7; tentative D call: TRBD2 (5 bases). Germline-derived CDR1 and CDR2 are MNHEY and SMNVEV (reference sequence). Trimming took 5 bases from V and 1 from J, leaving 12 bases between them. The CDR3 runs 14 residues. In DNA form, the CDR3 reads TGTGCCAGCAGTGTTTCCGGGGAATCCTACGAGCAGTACTTC. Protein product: CASSVSGESYEQYF.

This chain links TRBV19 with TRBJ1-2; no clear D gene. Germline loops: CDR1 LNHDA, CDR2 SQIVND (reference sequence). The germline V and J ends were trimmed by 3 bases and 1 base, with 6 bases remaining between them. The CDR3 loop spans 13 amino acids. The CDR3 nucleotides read TGTGCCAGTAGTATTGGTGGTAACTATGGCTACACCTTC. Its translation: CASSIGGNYGYTF. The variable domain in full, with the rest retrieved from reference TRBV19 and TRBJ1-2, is DGGITQSPKYLFRKEGQNVTLSCEQNLNHDAMYWYRQDPGQGLRLIYYSQIVNDFQKGDIAEGYSVSREKKESFPLTVTSAQKNPTAFYLCASSIGGNYGYTFGSGTRLTVV.

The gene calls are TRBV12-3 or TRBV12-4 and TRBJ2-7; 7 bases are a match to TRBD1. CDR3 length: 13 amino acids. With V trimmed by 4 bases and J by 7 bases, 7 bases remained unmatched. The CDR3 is CASSSDRVTEQYF. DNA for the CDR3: TGTGCCAGCAGTTCAGACAGGGTAACGGAGCAGTACTTC.

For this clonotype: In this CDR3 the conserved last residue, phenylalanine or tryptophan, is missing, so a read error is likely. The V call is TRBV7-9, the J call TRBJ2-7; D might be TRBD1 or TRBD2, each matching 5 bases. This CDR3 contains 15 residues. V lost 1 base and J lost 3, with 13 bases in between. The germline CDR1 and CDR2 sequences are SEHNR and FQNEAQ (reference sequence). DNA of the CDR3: TGTGCCAGCAGCTTAGACTGGGGGTCCCTCTACGAGCAGTACCTC. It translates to CASSLDWGSLYEQYL.

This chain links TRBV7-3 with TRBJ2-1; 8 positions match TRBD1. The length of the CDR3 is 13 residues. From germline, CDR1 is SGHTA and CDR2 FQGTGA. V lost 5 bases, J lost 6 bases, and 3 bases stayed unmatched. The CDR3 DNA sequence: TGTGCCAGCAGCAAGACAGGGGTCAATGAGCAGTTCTTC. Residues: CASSKTGVNEQFF. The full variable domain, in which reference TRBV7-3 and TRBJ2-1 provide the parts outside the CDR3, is GAGVSQTPSNKVTEKGKYVELRCDPISGHTALYWYRQSLGQGPEFLIYFQGTGAADDSGLPNDRFFAVRPEGSVSTLKIQRTERGDSAVYLCASSKTGVNEQFFGPGTRLTVL.

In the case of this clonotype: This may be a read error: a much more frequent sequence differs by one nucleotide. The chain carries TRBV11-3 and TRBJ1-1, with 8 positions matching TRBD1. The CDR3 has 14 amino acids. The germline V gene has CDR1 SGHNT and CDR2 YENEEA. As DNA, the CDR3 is TGTGCCGGCAGCTCGGACAGGGAGAACACTGAAGCTTTCTTT. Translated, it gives CAGSSDRENTEAFF. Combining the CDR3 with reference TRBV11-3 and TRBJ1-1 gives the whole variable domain EAGVVQSPRYKIIEKKQPVAFWCNPISGHNTLYWYLQNLGQGPELLIRYENEEAVDDSQLPKDRFSAERLKGVDSTLKIQPAELGDSAVYLCAGSSDRENTEAFFGQGTRLTVV.

CDR3 loop: CASSVEGGPNEQFF. The CDR3 DNA follows: TGTGCCAGCAGCGTAGAGGGGGGGCCAAATGAGCAGTTCTTC. This chain links TRBV9 with TRBJ2-1, with D perhaps matching TRBD2 (7 bases). Germline CDR1 is SGDLS and CDR2 is YYNGEE. The germline V and J ends were trimmed by 0 bases and 7 bases, with 11 bases remaining between them. The CDR3 is made up of 14 amino acids.

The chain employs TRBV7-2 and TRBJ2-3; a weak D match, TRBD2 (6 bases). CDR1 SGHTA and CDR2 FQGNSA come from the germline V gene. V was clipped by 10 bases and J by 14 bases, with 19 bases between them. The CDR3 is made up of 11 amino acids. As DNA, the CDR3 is TGTGCCAACCCCCCGAGGGACTCTTCGTATTTT. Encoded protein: CANPPRDSSYF.

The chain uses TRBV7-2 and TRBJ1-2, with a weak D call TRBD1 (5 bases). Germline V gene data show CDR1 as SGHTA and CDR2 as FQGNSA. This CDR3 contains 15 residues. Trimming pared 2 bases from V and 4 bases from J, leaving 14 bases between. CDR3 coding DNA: TGTGCCAGCAGCTTAAGCACCGGGACGGGCTATGGCTACACCTTC. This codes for CASSLSTGTGYGYTF.

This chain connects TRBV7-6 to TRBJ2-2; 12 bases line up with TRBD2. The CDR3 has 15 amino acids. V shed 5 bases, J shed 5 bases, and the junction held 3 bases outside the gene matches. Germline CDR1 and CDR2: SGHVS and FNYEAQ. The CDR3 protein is CASSPTSGSTGELFF. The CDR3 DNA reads TGTGCCAGCAGCCCGACTAGCGGGAGTACCGGGGAGCTGTTTTTT.

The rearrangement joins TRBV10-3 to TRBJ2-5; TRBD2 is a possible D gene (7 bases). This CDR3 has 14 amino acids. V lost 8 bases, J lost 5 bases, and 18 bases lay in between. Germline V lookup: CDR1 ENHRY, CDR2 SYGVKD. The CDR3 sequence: CAIGYREGLETQYF. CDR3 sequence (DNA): TGTGCCATCGGATACAGGGAGGGCTTGGAGACCCAGTACTTC.

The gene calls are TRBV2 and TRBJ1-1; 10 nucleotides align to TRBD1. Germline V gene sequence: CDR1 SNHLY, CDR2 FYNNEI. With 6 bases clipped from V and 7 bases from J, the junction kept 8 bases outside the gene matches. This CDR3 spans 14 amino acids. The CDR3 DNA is TGTGCCAGCAGGAAAGACAGGGGGCCCATTGAAGCTTTCTTT. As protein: CASRKDRGPIEAFF. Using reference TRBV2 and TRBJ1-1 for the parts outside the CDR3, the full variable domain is EPEVTQTPSHQVTQMGQEVILRCVPISNHLYFYWYRQILGQKVEFLVSFYNNEISEKSEIFDDQFSVERPDGSNFTLKIRSTKLEDSAMYFCASRKDRGPIEAFFGQGTRLTVV.

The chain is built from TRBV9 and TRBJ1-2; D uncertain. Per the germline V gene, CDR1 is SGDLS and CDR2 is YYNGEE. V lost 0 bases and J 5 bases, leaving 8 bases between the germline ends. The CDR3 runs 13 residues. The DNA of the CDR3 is TGTGCCAGCAGCGTAGACACGGATTATGGCTACACCTTC. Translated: CASSVDTDYGYTF.

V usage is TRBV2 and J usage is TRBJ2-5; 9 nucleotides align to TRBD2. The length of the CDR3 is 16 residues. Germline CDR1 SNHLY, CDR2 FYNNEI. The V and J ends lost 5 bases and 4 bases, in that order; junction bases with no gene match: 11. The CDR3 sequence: CASSPLGGGVRETQYF. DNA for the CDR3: TGTGCCAGCAGTCCATTAGGCGGGGGGGTCAGAGAGACCCAGTACTTC. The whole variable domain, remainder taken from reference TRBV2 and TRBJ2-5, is EPEVTQTPSHQVTQMGQEVILRCVPISNHLYFYWYRQILGQKVEFLVSFYNNEISEKSEIFDDQFSVERPDGSNFTLKIRSTKLEDSAMYFCASSPLGGGVRETQYFGPGTRLLVL.

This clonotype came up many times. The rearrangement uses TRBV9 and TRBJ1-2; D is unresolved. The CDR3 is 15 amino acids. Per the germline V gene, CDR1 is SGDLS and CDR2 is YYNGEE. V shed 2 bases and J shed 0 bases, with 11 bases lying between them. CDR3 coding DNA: TGTGCCAGCAGCGTCATGGCCGCTCCTAACTATGGCTACACCTTC. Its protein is CASSVMAAPNYGYTF.

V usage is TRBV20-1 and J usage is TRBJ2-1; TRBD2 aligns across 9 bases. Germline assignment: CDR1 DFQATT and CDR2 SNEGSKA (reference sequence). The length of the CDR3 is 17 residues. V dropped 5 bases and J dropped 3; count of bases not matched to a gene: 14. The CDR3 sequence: CSAPARLAGRIYNEQFF. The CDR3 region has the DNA TGCAGTGCTCCCGCGCGCCTAGCGGGGAGGATCTACAATGAGCAGTTCTTC.

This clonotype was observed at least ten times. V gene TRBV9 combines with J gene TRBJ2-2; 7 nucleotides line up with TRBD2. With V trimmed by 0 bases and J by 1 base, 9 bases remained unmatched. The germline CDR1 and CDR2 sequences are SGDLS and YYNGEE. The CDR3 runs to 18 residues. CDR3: CASSVEGVGGGNTGELFF. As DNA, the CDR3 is TGTGCCAGCAGCGTAGAAGGCGTGGGCGGGGGGAACACCGGGGAGCTGTTTTTT.

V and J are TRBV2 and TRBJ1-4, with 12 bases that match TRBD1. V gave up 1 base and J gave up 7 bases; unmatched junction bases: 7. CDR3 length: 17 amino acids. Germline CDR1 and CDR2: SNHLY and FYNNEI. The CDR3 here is CASSEEGQGARTEKLFF. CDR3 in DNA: TGTGCCAGCAGTGAAGAGGGACAGGGGGCGAGGACTGAAAAACTGTTTTTT.

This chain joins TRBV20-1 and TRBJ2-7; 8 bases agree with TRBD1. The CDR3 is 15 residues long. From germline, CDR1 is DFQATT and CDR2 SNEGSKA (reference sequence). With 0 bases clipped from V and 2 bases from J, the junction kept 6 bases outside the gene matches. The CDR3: CSARDPGTGAYEQYF. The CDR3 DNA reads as TGCAGTGCTAGAGATCCCGGGACAGGCGCCTACGAGCAGTACTTC.

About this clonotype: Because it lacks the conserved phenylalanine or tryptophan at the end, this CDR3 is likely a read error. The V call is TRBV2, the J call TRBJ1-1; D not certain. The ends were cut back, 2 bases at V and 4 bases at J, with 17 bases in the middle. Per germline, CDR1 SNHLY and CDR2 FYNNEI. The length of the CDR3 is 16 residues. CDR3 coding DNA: TGTGCCAGCAGTGAACCCATTCGACGGCAGAGCACTGAAGCTTTCTCT. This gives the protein CASSEPIRRQSTEAFS.

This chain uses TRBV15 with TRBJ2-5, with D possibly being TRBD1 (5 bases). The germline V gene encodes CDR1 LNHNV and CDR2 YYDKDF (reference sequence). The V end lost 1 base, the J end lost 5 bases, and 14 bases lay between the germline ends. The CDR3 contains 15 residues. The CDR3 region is CATSRGRQGLETQYF. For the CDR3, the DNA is TGTGCCACCAGCAGAGGGCGGCAGGGCTTGGAGACCCAGTACTTC.

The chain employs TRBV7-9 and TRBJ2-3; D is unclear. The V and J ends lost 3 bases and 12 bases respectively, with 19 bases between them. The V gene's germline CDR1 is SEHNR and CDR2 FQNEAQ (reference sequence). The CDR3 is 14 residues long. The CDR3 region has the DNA TGTGCCAGCAGCTTGGCCCCTGGGCACCGAGGTCAGTATTTT. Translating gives CASSLAPGHRGQYF.

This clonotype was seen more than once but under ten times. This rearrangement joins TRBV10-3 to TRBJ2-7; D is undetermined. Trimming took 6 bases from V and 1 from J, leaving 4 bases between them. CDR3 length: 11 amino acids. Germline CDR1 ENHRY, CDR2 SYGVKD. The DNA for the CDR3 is TGTGCCATCAGCTTTTCCTACGAGCAGTACTTC. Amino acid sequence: CAISFSYEQYF.

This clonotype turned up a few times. CDR3 residues: CAWSVSSSGNTIYF. Written as DNA, the CDR3 is TGTGCCTGGAGTGTCTCTAGCTCTGGAAACACCATATATTTT. This chain joins TRBV30 and TRBJ1-3; D remains ambiguous. This CDR3 is built from 14 residues. CDR1 and CDR2 (germline): GTSNPN, SVGIG (reference sequence). V lost 0 bases and J 0 bases, leaving 6 bases between the germline ends. The whole variable domain, filled in from reference TRBV30 and TRBJ1-3, reads SQTIHQWPATLVQPVGSPLSLECTVEGTSNPNLYWYRQAAGRGLQLLFYSVGIGQISSEVPQNLSASRPQDRQFILSSKKLLLSDSGFYLCAWSVSSSGNTIYFGEGSWLTVV.

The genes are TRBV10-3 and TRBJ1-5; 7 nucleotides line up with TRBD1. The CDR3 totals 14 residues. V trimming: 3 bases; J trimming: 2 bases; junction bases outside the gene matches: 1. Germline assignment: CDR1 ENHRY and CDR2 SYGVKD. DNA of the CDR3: TGTGCCATCAGTGACGGGACAGGCAATCAGCCCCAGCATTTT. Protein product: CAISDGTGNQPQHF.